The next 23 T cell receptor beta chains were all read from a single sample in a study of spatial heterogeneity in lung cancer. The sample's time point: sample taken at primary tumor resection. TCRdb ran MiXCR on the 5' RACE reads and lists one entry per CDR3 protein. This table has 14,000 or so distinct CDR3 sequences, approximately 4.5% appearing once. Antigen specificity for these receptors is unknown. Study findings and constraints: Tumoral mutation counts were tracked by counts of expanded intratumoral alpha and beta TCRs.

Sequencing used lung tumor tissue, obtained at surgery. The receptors originated from a female donor with early-stage non-small cell lung cancer.

This clonotype was recorded many times. The chain carries TRBV12-3 or TRBV12-4 and TRBJ1-2; D not certain. V was clipped by 3 bases and J by 4 bases, with 3 bases between them. The CDR3 consists of 11 residues. This CDR3 reads CASSFTYGYTF. The CDR3 coding sequence is TGTGCCAGCAGTTTTACCTATGGCTACACCTTC.

This clonotype was recorded at least ten times. The chain joins TRBV28 to TRBJ2-3; 10 bases line up with TRBD2. V lost 6 bases, J lost 6 bases, and 6 bases stayed unmatched. CDR3 length: 14 residues. From germline, CDR1 is MDHEN and CDR2 SYDVKM. The CDR3 region is CASRDWTSGDTQYF. The DNA for the CDR3 is TGTGCCAGCAGAGATTGGACTAGCGGTGATACGCAGTATTTT. Full variable domain (outside the CDR3, taken from reference TRBV28 and TRBJ2-3): DVKVTQSSRYLVKRTGEKVFLECVQDMDHENMFWYRQDPGLGLRLIYFSYDVKMKEKGDIPEGYSVSREKKERFSLILESASTNQTSMYLCASRDWTSGDTQYFGPGTRLTVL.

This clonotype was picked up a small number of times. V is TRBV20-1 and J is TRBJ1-4, with a possible D match to TRBD1 (5 bases). The V end was cut by 5 bases, the J end by 8 bases, with 21 bases between. The germline CDR1 and CDR2 sequences are DFQATT and SNEGSKA (reference sequence). CDR3 length: 15 residues. The CDR3 DNA reads as TGCAGTGCTCAACGGGGCCTCCCGGGCGGGGAAAAACTGTTTTTT. As protein: CSAQRGLPGGEKLFF.

This clonotype has at least ten counts. The chain employs TRBV19 and TRBJ1-2, with 9 bases matching TRBD1. Germline V gene lookup returns CDR1 LNHDA and CDR2 SQIVND (reference sequence). The CDR3 contains 15 residues. With V trimmed by 3 bases and J by 0 bases, 2 bases remained unmatched. In DNA form, the CDR3 reads TGTGCCAGTAGTATGCGACAGGGGGCTAACTATGGCTACACCTTC. Its translation is CASSMRQGANYGYTF.

This clonotype was found many times. This sequence joins TRBV7-9 and TRBJ2-7; TRBD2 agrees at 9 bases. V shed 1 base, J shed 6 bases, and the junction held 7 bases outside the gene matches. CDR1 is SEHNR, CDR2 FQNEAQ, per germline (reference sequence). The CDR3 consists of 15 residues. CDR3: CASSLGLAAPGEQYF. CDR3 bases: TGTGCCAGCAGCTTAGGACTAGCGGCCCCCGGCGAGCAGTACTTC.

This clonotype was seen many times. The rearrangement joins TRBV20-1 to TRBJ2-3; D not resolved. Trimming pared 0 bases from V and 6 bases from J, leaving 19 bases between. The germline gives CDR1 DFQATT, CDR2 SNEGSKA (reference sequence). The CDR3 contains 16 residues. The CDR3 here is CSARDSPAPGSDTQYF. DNA for the CDR3: TGCAGTGCTAGAGATTCCCCCGCCCCCGGGTCGGATACGCAGTATTTT.

The chain couples TRBV20-1 to TRBJ2-5; 10 nucleotides align to TRBD2. CDR3 length: 13 amino acids. Unmatched junction bases numbered 3, after V lost 5 bases and J lost 3 bases. CDR1 and CDR2 (germline): DFQATT, SNEGSKA (reference sequence). The CDR3 loop is CSAGSGGEETQYF. The CDR3 bases are TGCAGTGCTGGAAGCGGGGGGGAAGAGACCCAGTACTTC.

The table lists this clonotype with many counts. V usage is TRBV5-1 and J usage is TRBJ2-7; possibly TRBD2 for D (7 bases). The CDR3 is 13 residues long. V gave up 3 bases and J gave up 6 bases, with 13 bases separating them. Germline assignment: CDR1 SGHRS and CDR2 YFSETQ. CDR3 protein: CASSSGRGAEQYF. In nucleotides, the CDR3 is TGCGCCAGCAGCTCGGGTCGGGGGGCCGAGCAGTACTTC.

Ten or more counts support this clonotype. This chain joins TRBV21-1 and TRBJ2-7; TRBD1 is the table's D call, not checked against the DNA. TRBV21-1 is a known pseudogene. This CDR3 has 15 amino acids. The CDR3 spells CASSPGRGPLYEQYF. In DNA form, the CDR3 reads TGTGCCAGCAGCCCGGGGCGGGGGCCCCTATACGAGCAGTACTTC.

This clonotype came up many times. The chain combines TRBV4-3 with TRBJ2-7; no reliable D call. Trimming removed 0 bases from V and 1 base from J, with 7 bases in between. CDR3 length: 14 amino acids. In germline, CDR1 is LGHNA, CDR2 YSLEER. CDR3 nucleotides: TGCGCCAGCAGCCAAGATAGTCTATCCTACGAGCAGTACTTC. Residues: CASSQDSLSYEQYF.

This clonotype showed up many times. The chain couples TRBV29-1 to TRBJ2-1; D unresolved. Trimming removed 7 bases from V and 0 bases from J, with 13 bases in between. The germline CDR1 and CDR2 sequences are SQVTM and ANQGSEA. The CDR3 consists of 14 residues. The CDR3 nucleotides read TGCAGCGCTCGACCCCCAAGCTCCTACAATGAGCAGTTCTTC. It translates to CSARPPSSYNEQFF.

This clonotype has a count of ten or more. The rearrangement links TRBV20-1 to TRBJ1-2; 8 bases match TRBD1. V shed 6 bases and J 4 bases; nucleotides not matched to a gene: 13. In germline, CDR1 is DFQATT, CDR2 SNEGSKA (reference sequence). The CDR3 consists of 15 residues. As DNA, the CDR3 is TGCAGTGCCGACCCCTATACCGGGACAGGCTATGGCTACACCTTC. This sequence encodes CSADPYTGTGYGYTF.

This clonotype was recorded a few times. The rearrangement uses TRBV4-1 and TRBJ1-6, with 9 bases fitting TRBD1. CDR1 and CDR2 (germline): MGHRA, YSYEKL. The CDR3 sequence is 16 residues long. V shed 4 bases, J shed 5 bases, and the junction held 6 bases outside the gene matches. This chain's CDR3 is CASSRTGGADNSPLHF. DNA of the CDR3: TGCGCCAGCAGCCGAACAGGGGGCGCCGATAATTCACCCCTCCACTTT.

This clonotype was found many times. The V gene is TRBV29-1, the J gene TRBJ2-5, with D hard to call. The CDR3 extends over 12 amino acids. Germline V gives CDR1 SQVTM, CDR2 ANQGSEA. V was trimmed by 8 bases and J by 1 base, leaving 11 bases between them. CDR3 nucleotide sequence: TGCAGCACCTACAGATCCCAAGAGACCCAGTACTTC. Translation: CSTYRSQETQYF.

This clonotype has ten or more counts. J is TRBJ1-5 and V is TRBV30, with D possibly being TRBD1 (6 bases). The germline V gene encodes CDR1 GTSNPN and CDR2 SVGIG (reference sequence). V was trimmed by 5 bases and J by 4 bases, leaving 9 bases between them. The CDR3 runs to 12 residues. CDR3 sequence reads: CAWATGNQPQHF. DNA for the CDR3: TGTGCCTGGGCCACAGGGAATCAGCCCCAGCATTTT.

This clonotype is judged medium-sized (0.01 to 0.1%). The chain has TRBV18 and TRBJ2-4; D possibly corresponds to TRBD2 (7 bases). The CDR3 totals 16 residues. Looked up from germline, CDR1 is KGHSH and CDR2 is LQKENI. V was pared by 0 bases and J by 6 bases, with 15 bases between. CDR3: CASSPPIRGDINIQYF. As DNA, the CDR3 is TGTGCCAGCTCACCACCCATTCGGGGGGACATAAACATTCAGTACTTC.

This clonotype was counted ten times or more. The gene calls are TRBV7-9 and TRBJ2-7; a weak D match, TRBD1 (6 bases). V was shortened by 1 base and J by 1 base, with 8 bases between the two germline ends. This CDR3 contains 14 residues. Germline V lookup: CDR1 SEHNR, CDR2 FQNEAQ (reference sequence). The CDR3 loop reads CASSLGGGSYEQYF. The CDR3 DNA reads as TGTGCCAGCAGCTTAGGAGGGGGATCCTACGAGCAGTACTTC. Based on the CDR3 plus reference TRBV7-9 and TRBJ2-7, the full variable domain is DTGVSQNPRHKITKRGQNVTFRCDPISEHNRLYWYRQTLGQGPEFLTYFQNEAQLEKSRLLSDRFSAERPKGSFSTLEIQRTEQGDSAMYLCASSLGGGSYEQYFGPGTRLTVT.

This clonotype was seen ten or more times. The CDR3 here is CASSLDPGDTIYF. The CDR3 DNA is TGTGCCAGCAGCCTCGACCCAGGGGACACCATATATTTT. The chain is built from TRBV5-4 and TRBJ1-3, with D perhaps matching TRBD1 (6 bases). Trimming took off 4 bases at V and 8 bases at J, with 13 bases between the two ends. The germline CDR1 and CDR2 sequences are SGHNT and YYREEE (reference sequence). CDR3 length: 13 amino acids.

In its sample, this clonotype was seen many times. The genes are TRBV11-2 and TRBJ2-2, with D unclear. The CDR3 extends over 14 amino acids. V gave up 0 bases and J gave up 7 bases, with 9 bases separating them. Germline V gene sequence: CDR1 SGHAT, CDR2 FQNNGV. The CDR3 protein is CASSLEPEGGELFF. DNA of the CDR3: TGTGCCAGCAGCTTAGAGCCAGAAGGCGGGGAGCTGTTTTTT.

This clonotype was observed at least ten times. This chain uses TRBV2 with TRBJ1-3; 9 positions match TRBD1. This CDR3 spans 18 amino acids. The germline CDR1 and CDR2 sequences are SNHLY and FYNNEI. The V and J ends lost 2 bases and 5 bases, in that order; junction bases with no gene match: 13. CDR3 DNA sequence: TGTGCCAGCAGTGAAACCGTGGGACAGGGAACAAGCAGAAACACCATATATTTT. This codes for CASSETVGQGTSRNTIYF.

In its sample, this clonotype was seen many times. The chain recombines TRBV4-3 with TRBJ2-1; 7 bases map to TRBD2. The CDR3 loop spans 16 amino acids. Germline V gene lookup returns CDR1 LGHNA and CDR2 YSLEER. The V segment lost 1 base and the J segment 3 bases; nucleotides outside the gene matches: 6. The CDR3 reads CASSQGLGGGYNEQFF. The CDR3 nucleotides read TGCGCCAGCAGCCAAGGGCTGGGGGGGGGCTACAATGAGCAGTTCTTC.

This clonotype was seen ten or more times. The rearrangement links TRBV6-2 or TRBV6-3 to TRBJ2-1, with unresolved D. The CDR3 totals 13 residues. The V end lost 6 bases, the J end lost 0 bases, and 6 bases lay between the germline ends. The germline V gene encodes CDR1 MNHEY and CDR2 SVGEGT. The CDR3: CASRDSSYNEQFF. In DNA form, the CDR3 reads TGTGCCAGCAGGGATAGCTCCTACAATGAGCAGTTCTTC.

Many counts were recorded for this clonotype. V usage is TRBV2 and J usage is TRBJ1-1; D gene ambiguous. The CDR3 sequence is 14 residues long. Per germline, CDR1 SNHLY and CDR2 FYNNEI. V lost 2 bases, J lost 4 bases, and 11 bases lay in between. This CDR3 reads CASSERGLGTEAFF. The CDR3 DNA is TGTGCCAGCAGTGAACGGGGTTTAGGCACTGAAGCTTTCTTT.